The source of this T cell receptor beta chain is a study of blood T cell repertoires in COVID-19. Across the study: Researchers got acute and convalescent COVID-19 samples from the United States, Italy and Spain. Nucleic acid was either cDNA or gDNA, and it came from T cells, B-cell-depleted T cells, or PBMCs.

Source study methods: It was from reference gene primer amplification that nucleated cell counts were estimated. Profiling relied on immunoSEQ multiplex PCR, and the TCRdb table lists in-frame clones only, not all of them. V, J and clone size derive from that table, while D and trimming were established from the DNA sequence. The table has around 420,000 clones, roughly 88% seen once; the top ten hold roughly 2%. CDR3 length: 14 residues. The V gene end was trimmed by 3 bases and the J gene end by 7 bases; junction bases not matched to a gene: 3. The germline CDR1 and CDR2 sequences are LNHNV and YYDKDF (reference sequence).

V and J are TRBV15 and TRBJ1-5; TRBD1 agrees at 10 bases. The source of this sequence is a woman between 40 and 55 years old with acute COVID-19. The source material was PBMCs or T cells enriched from blood (not recorded which). The CDR3 DNA follows: TGTGCCACCAGCAGGGACAGGGGGGACCAGCCCCAGCATTTT. Protein product: CATSRDRGDQPQHF. Drawing the rest from reference TRBV15 and TRBJ1-5, the complete variable domain is DAMVIQNPRYQVTQFGKPVTLSCSQTLNHNVMYWYQQKSSQAPKLLFHYYDKDFNNEADTPDNFQSRRPNTSFCFLDIRSPGLGDTAMYLCATSRDRGDQPQHFGDGTRLSIL.